This T cell receptor beta chain stems from a study of blood T cell repertoires in COVID-19. Study at large: PBMCs, B-cell-depleted T cells, or T cells were the source of the cDNA or gDNA that made up the material.

The assay was immunoSEQ multiplex PCR, and TCRdb's table has in-frame clones only and misses some. This table has about 150,000 clones, about 83% appearing once. The CDR3 spans 15 residues. With 3 bases clipped from V and 7 bases from J, the junction kept 8 bases outside the gene matches. CDR1 MNHEY and CDR2 SVGAGI come from the germline V gene. The sequenced material came from peripheral blood. The chain carries TRBV6-5 and TRBJ2-1; 8 bases map to TRBD1. The sequence was collected from an elderly woman with COVID-19, enrolled during active disease. The CDR3 region has the DNA TGTGCCAGCAGTTATTACCAGGGGGCCCGGAATGAGCAGTTCTTC. Its translation is CASSYYQGARNEQFF.